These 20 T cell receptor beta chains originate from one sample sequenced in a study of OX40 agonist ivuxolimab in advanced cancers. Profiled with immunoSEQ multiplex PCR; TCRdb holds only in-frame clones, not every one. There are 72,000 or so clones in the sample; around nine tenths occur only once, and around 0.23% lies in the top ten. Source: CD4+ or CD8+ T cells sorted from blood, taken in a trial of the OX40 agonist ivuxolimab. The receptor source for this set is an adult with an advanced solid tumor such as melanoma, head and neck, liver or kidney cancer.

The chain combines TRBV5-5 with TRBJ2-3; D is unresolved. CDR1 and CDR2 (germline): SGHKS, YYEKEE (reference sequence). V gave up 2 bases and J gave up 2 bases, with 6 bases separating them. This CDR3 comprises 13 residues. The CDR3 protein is CASSFSDTDTQYF. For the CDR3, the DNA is TGTGCCAGCAGCTTTTCGGACACAGATACGCAGTATTTT.

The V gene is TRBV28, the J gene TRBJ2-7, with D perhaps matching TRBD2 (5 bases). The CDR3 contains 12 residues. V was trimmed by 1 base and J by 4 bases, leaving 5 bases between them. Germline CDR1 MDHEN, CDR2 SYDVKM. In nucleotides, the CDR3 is TGTGCCAGCAGTTTATCGGGGTACGAGCAGTACTTC. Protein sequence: CASSLSGYEQYF. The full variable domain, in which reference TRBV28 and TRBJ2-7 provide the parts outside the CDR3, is DVKVTQSSRYLVKRTGEKVFLECVQDMDHENMFWYRQDPGLGLRLIYFSYDVKMKEKGDIPEGYSVSREKKERFSLILESASTNQTSMYLCASSLSGYEQYFGPGTRLTVT.

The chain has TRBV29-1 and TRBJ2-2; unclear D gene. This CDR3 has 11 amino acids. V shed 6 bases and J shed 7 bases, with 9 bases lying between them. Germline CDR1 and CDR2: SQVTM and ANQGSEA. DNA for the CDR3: TGCAGCGTCGCTATCATCGGGGAGCTGTTTTTT. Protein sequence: CSVAIIGELFF.

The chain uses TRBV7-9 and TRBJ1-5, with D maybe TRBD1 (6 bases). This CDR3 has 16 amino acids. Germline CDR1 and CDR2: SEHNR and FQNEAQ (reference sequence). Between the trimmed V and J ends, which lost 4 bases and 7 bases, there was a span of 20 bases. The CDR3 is CASSSTTASGAQPQHF. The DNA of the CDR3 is TGTGCCAGCAGCTCCACAACTGCTTCAGGGGCCCAGCCCCAGCATTTT.

CDR3: CASSDPRDRGWTEAFF. The CDR3, as DNA: TGTGCCAGCAGTGACCCCCGGGACAGGGGATGGACTGAAGCTTTCTTT. The chain links TRBV6-1 to TRBJ1-1; 10 positions agree with TRBD1. The germline gives CDR1 MNHNS, CDR2 SASEGT. CDR3 length equals 16 residues. J lost 5 bases, V lost 3 bases, and 9 bases had no gene match.

Here the CDR3 reads CASSEGQGYYGYTF. The CDR3, as DNA: TGCGCCAGCAGCGAAGGACAGGGATACTATGGCTACACCTTC. The rearrangement links TRBV5-1 to TRBJ1-2; 8 bases agree with TRBD1. The CDR3 runs 14 residues. Germline lookup yields CDR1 SGHRS and CDR2 YFSETQ. V was pared by 4 bases and J by 3 bases, with 5 bases of the junction left unmatched.

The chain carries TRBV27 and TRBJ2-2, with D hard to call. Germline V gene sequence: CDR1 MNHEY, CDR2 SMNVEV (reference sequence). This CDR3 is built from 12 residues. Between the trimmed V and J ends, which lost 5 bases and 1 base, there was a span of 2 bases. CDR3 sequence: CASSRNTGELFF. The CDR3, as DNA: TGTGCCAGCAGTAGGAACACCGGGGAGCTGTTTTTT.

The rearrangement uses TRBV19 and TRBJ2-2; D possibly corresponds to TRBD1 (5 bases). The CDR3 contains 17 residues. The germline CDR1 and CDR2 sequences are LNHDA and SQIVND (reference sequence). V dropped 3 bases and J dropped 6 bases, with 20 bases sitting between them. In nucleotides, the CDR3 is TGTGCCAGTAGTATGCTTTGGGCAGGGCTCGGGTCCGGGGAGCTGTTTTTT. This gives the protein CASSMLWAGLGSGELFF.

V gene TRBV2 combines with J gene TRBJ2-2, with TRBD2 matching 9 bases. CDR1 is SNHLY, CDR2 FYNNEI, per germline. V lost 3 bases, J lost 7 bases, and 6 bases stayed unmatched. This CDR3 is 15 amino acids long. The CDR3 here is CASSEEAGGSGELFF. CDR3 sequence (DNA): TGTGCCAGCAGTGAGGAAGCGGGAGGTAGCGGGGAGCTGTTTTTT.

For the CDR3, the DNA is TGTGCCAGCAGCTTCCAGGCTAGTGGGACTGAAGCTTTCTTT. Translation gives CASSFQASGTEAFF. The chain has TRBV7-9 and TRBJ1-1; no clear D gene. V shed 3 bases and J shed 5 bases, with 13 bases lying between them. Looked up from germline, CDR1 is SEHNR and CDR2 is FQNEAQ (reference sequence). This CDR3 region has 14 residues.

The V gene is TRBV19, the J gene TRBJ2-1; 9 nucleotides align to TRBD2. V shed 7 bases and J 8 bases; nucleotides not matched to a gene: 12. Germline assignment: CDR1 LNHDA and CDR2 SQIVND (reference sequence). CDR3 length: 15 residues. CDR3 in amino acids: CASNLLAGTTHEQFF. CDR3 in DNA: TGTGCCAGTAATCTCCTAGCGGGGACCACCCATGAGCAGTTCTTC.

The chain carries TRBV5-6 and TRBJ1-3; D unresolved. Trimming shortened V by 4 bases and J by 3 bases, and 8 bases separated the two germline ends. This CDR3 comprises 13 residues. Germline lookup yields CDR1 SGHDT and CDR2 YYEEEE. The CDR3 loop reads CASSGVGGNTIYF. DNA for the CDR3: TGTGCCAGCAGCGGGGTTGGTGGAAACACCATATATTTT.

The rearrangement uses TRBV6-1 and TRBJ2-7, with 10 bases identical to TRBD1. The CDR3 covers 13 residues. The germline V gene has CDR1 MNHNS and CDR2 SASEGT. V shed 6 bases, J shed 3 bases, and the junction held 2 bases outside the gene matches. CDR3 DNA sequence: TGTGCCAGCAGCTGGACAGGGGGCTACGAGCAGTACTTC. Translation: CASSWTGGYEQYF.

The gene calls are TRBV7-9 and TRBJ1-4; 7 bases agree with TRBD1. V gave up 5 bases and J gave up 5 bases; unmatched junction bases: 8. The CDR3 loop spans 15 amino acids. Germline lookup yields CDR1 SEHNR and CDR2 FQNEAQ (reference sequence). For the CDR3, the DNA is TGTGCCAGCAGCCCCCACGGGACAGTGAATGAAAAACTGTTTTTT. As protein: CASSPHGTVNEKLFF.

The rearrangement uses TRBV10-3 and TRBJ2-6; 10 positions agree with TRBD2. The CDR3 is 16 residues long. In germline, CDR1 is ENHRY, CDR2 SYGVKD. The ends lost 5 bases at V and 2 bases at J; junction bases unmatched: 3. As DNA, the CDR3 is TGTGCCATCAGTAAAGCGGGAGGGGCTGGGGCCAACGTCCTGACTTTC. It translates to CAISKAGGAGANVLTF.

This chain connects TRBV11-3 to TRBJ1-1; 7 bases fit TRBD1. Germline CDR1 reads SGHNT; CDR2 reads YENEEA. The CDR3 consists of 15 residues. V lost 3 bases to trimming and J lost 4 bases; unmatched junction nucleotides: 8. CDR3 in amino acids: CASSFNRGLGTEAFF. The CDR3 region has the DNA TGTGCCAGCAGCTTTAACAGGGGACTGGGCACTGAAGCTTTCTTT. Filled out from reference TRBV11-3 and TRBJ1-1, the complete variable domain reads EAGVVQSPRYKIIEKKQPVAFWCNPISGHNTLYWYLQNLGQGPELLIRYENEEAVDDSQLPKDRFSAERLKGVDSTLKIQPAELGDSAVYLCASSFNRGLGTEAFFGQGTRLTVV.

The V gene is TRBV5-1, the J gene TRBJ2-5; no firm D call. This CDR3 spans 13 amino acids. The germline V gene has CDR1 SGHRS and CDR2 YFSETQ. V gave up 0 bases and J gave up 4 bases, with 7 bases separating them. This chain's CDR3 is CASSLDRAETQYF. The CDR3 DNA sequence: TGCGCCAGCAGCTTGGACAGAGCAGAGACCCAGTACTTC.

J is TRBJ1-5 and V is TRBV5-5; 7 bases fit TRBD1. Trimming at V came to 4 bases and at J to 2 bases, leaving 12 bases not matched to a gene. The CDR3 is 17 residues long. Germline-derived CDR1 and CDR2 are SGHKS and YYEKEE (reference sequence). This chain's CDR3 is CASSPLSDRLGNQPQHF. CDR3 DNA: TGTGCCAGCAGCCCCCTCTCGGACAGGTTGGGCAATCAGCCCCAGCATTTT.

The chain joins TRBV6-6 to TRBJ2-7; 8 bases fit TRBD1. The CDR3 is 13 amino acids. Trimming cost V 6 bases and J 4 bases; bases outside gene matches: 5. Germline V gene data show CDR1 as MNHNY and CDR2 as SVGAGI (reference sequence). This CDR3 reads CASSQGAGYEQYF. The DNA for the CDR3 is TGTGCCAGCAGCCAGGGGGCGGGTTACGAGCAGTACTTC.

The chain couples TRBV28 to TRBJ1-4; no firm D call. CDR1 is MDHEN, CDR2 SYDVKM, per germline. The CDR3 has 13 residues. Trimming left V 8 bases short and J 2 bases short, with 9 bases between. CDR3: CASLRRTNEKLFF. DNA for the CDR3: TGTGCCAGCCTAAGGAGGACTAATGAAAAACTGTTTTTT. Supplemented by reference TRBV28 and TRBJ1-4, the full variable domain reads DVKVTQSSRYLVKRTGEKVFLECVQDMDHENMFWYRQDPGLGLRLIYFSYDVKMKEKGDIPEGYSVSREKKERFSLILESASTNQTSMYLCASLRRTNEKLFFGSGTQLSVL.